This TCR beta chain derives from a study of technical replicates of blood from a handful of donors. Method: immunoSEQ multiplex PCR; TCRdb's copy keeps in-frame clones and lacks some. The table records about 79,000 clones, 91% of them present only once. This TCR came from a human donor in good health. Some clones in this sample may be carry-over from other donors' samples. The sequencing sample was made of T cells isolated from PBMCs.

The CDR3 is CASGLGLNHYEQYF. The CDR3 nucleotides read TGTGCTAGTGGGCTGGGACTGAACCACTACGAGCAGTACTTC. The chain joins TRBV12-5 to TRBJ2-7, with D possibly TRBD2 on 6 matching bases. Trimming removed 6 bases from V and 3 bases from J, with 15 bases in between. Germline V gives CDR1 LGHNT, CDR2 FRNRAP. The CDR3 has 14 amino acids.